The 27 T cell receptor beta chains listed next were all sequenced from one sample in a study of T cells in Graves' hyperthyroidism and ophthalmopathy. From RNA transcripts, TCR beta CDR3 regions were amplified. The HTBI set primed first-round TCR CDR3 RT-PCR. TCRdb redid the calling of the multiplex PCR reads with MiXCR, one entry per CDR3 protein. The sample consists of over 300,000 distinct CDR3 sequences, approximately 15% of them appearing once. The specimen was blood. All receptors derive from a middle-aged woman with Graves' ophthalmopathy.

This clonotype came up many times. V gene TRBV30 combines with J gene TRBJ1-5; D possibly corresponds to TRBD1 (6 bases). The CDR3 is 15 residues long. Germline V gene data show CDR1 as GTSNPN and CDR2 as SVGIG (reference sequence). The V end was cut by 1 base, the J end by 6 bases, with 16 bases between. CDR3 sequence (DNA): TGTGCCTGGAGTGGCTTTTCAGGGGAAGGTCAGCCCCAGCATTTT. Its protein is CAWSGFSGEGQPQHF. Combining the CDR3 with reference TRBV30 and TRBJ1-5 gives the whole variable domain SQTIHQWPATLVQPVGSPLSLECTVEGTSNPNLYWYRQAAGRGLQLLFYSVGIGQISSEVPQNLSASRPQDRQFILSSKKLLLSDSGFYLCAWSGFSGEGQPQHFGDGTRLSIL.

This clonotype was observed a few times. The rearrangement joins TRBV19 to TRBJ2-1; TRBD2 matches 8 bases. The CDR3 has 14 amino acids. Germline V gene sequence: CDR1 LNHDA, CDR2 SQIVND (reference sequence). Germline trimming cut 3 bases from V and 3 bases from J; bases unmatched to any gene: 1. CDR3 protein: CASSMRGVYNEQFF. The CDR3 coding sequence is TGTGCCAGTAGTATGCGGGGGGTCTACAATGAGCAGTTCTTC. Filled out from reference TRBV19 and TRBJ2-1, the complete variable domain reads DGGITQSPKYLFRKEGQNVTLSCEQNLNHDAMYWYRQDPGQGLRLIYYSQIVNDFQKGDIAEGYSVSREKKESFPLTVTSAQKNPTAFYLCASSMRGVYNEQFFGPGTRLTVL.

This clonotype was detected ten times or more. The gene calls are TRBV6-1 and TRBJ1-1, with 8 nucleotides matching TRBD1. The germline V gene encodes CDR1 MNHNS and CDR2 SASEGT. V was clipped by 6 bases and J by 5 bases; unmatched bases: 8. This CDR3 is 14 amino acids long. The CDR3, as DNA: TGTGCCAGCAGAAACAGGGGGGTATTGACTGAAGCTTTCTTT. Amino acid sequence: CASRNRGVLTEAFF.

This clonotype was recorded at least ten times. The germline gene is not matched at one end of the junction; a read error may be the cause. This chain uses TRBV15 with TRBJ1-1, with D possibly matching TRBD1 (5 bases). Germline CDR1 and CDR2: LNHNV and YYDKDF (reference sequence). The CDR3 is made up of 15 amino acids. The CDR3 DNA follows: TGTGCCACCAGTAGAGATCTGCAGGGTGGGACTGAAGCTTTCTTT. This sequence encodes CATSRDLQGGTEAFF.

The V and J genes are TRBV5-1 and TRBJ2-2, with TRBD1 identical over 8 bases. V lost 6 bases to trimming and J lost 4 bases; unmatched junction nucleotides: 5. Germline assignment: CDR1 SGHRS and CDR2 YFSETQ. This CDR3 has 14 residues. CDR3 in DNA: TGCGCCAGCATGGGCAGGGGGCGCACCGGGGAGCTGTTTTTT. This encodes CASMGRGRTGELFF.

The J gene is TRBJ2-7, the V gene TRBV11-2; tentative D call: TRBD1 (6 bases). Germline CDR1 SGHAT, CDR2 FQNNGV. The CDR3 runs 18 residues. With 2 bases removed from V and 5 bases from J, the gap between germline ends came to 25 bases. The CDR3 here is CASSLRGIEAGDYHEQYF. The DNA for the CDR3 is TGTGCCAGCAGCTTAAGGGGGATCGAGGCAGGGGATTACCACGAGCAGTACTTC.

This clonotype came up a few times. This sequence joins TRBV7-9 and TRBJ2-4, with TRBD2 as a possible D gene (5 bases). V gave up 3 bases and J gave up 6 bases, with 15 bases separating them. The CDR3 sequence is 15 residues long. Germline V gene sequence: CDR1 SEHNR, CDR2 FQNEAQ (reference sequence). CDR3 amino acids: CASSLLGLAGNIQYF. In nucleotides, the CDR3 is TGTGCCAGCAGCTTGCTTGGACTGGCGGGAAACATTCAGTACTTC. The whole variable domain, filled in from reference TRBV7-9 and TRBJ2-4, reads DTGVSQNPRHKITKRGQNVTFRCDPISEHNRLYWYRQTLGQGPEFLTYFQNEAQLEKSRLLSDRFSAERPKGSFSTLEIQRTEQGDSAMYLCASSLLGLAGNIQYFGAGTRLSVL.

This clonotype occurred many times. This chain uses TRBV10-3 with TRBJ1-1; no clear D gene. Trimming left V 8 bases short and J 0 bases short, with 10 bases between. The CDR3 covers 13 residues. Germline CDR1 ENHRY, CDR2 SYGVKD. The CDR3 bases are TGTGCCATCGCTAGACTGATGAACACTGAAGCTTTCTTT. Translation gives CAIARLMNTEAFF.

The chain employs TRBV4-2 and TRBJ2-2; 7 bases match TRBD2. The V gene end was trimmed by 4 bases and the J gene end by 0 bases; junction bases not matched to a gene: 5. The CDR3 contains 16 residues. In germline, CDR1 is LGHNA, CDR2 YNFKEQ. The CDR3 spells CASSPRGRSNTGELFF. In DNA, the CDR3 is TGTGCCAGCAGCCCTCGCGGGAGATCGAACACCGGGGAGCTGTTTTTT.

This chain connects TRBV5-1 to TRBJ2-3, with D possibly matching TRBD2 (6 bases). V lost 8 bases and J lost 1, with 14 bases in between. This CDR3 is 14 amino acids long. Germline loops: CDR1 SGHRS, CDR2 YFSETQ. The CDR3 spells CASNGGGGTDTQYF. CDR3 DNA sequence: TGCGCCAGTAATGGCGGCGGGGGCACAGATACGCAGTATTTT.

The rearrangement joins TRBV9 to TRBJ2-2; maybe TRBD2 (7 bases). The length of the CDR3 is 17 residues. From germline, CDR1 is SGDLS and CDR2 YYNGEE. With 0 bases removed from V and 0 bases from J, the gap between germline ends came to 12 bases. In nucleotides, the CDR3 is TGTGCCAGCAGCGTAGTTGGGGGGGGCGCGAACACCGGGGAGCTGTTTTTT. Its translation is CASSVVGGGANTGELFF.

The CDR3 bases are TGCAGTGCCCGCGGGACCTCCTGGGATACGCAGTATTTT. Protein: CSARGTSWDTQYF. The chain uses TRBV20-1 and TRBJ2-3, with D possibly TRBD2 on 6 matching bases. V was cut by 6 bases and J by 6 bases, with 16 bases left in between. Germline V lookup: CDR1 DFQATT, CDR2 SNEGSKA (reference sequence). The CDR3 has 13 residues.

This clonotype was observed many times. The chain employs TRBV11-2 and TRBJ1-1, with TRBD1 identical over 7 bases. J gave up 4 bases and V 6 bases, and 8 bases lay outside the gene matches. This CDR3 region has 14 residues. Germline loops: CDR1 SGHAT, CDR2 FQNNGV. This CDR3 reads CASSTGTAGTEAFF. DNA for the CDR3: TGTGCCAGCAGTACCGGGACAGCTGGCACTGAAGCTTTCTTT.

The sample holds a few counts of this clonotype. The V call is TRBV19, the J call TRBJ1-1, with D unresolved. Trimming took off 6 bases at V and 6 bases at J, with 14 bases between the two ends. Germline V CDR1 and CDR2: LNHDA, SQIVND (reference sequence). The length of the CDR3 is 13 residues. The CDR3 coding sequence is TGTGCCAGTAGACTCCCCCCCGGCTCTGAAGCTTTCTTT. It codes for CASRLPPGSEAFF.

The genes are TRBV7-9 and TRBJ2-1; the D is unclear. The V end lost 5 bases, the J end lost 2 bases, and 16 bases lay between the germline ends. The CDR3 extends over 16 amino acids. From germline, CDR1 is SEHNR and CDR2 FQNEAQ (reference sequence). The CDR3 region is CASSRSLRQPYNEQFF. As DNA, the CDR3 is TGTGCCAGCAGCCGAAGCCTCCGGCAGCCCTACAATGAGCAGTTCTTC.

In the case of this clonotype: This may come from a read error, since a much larger clone is one base off. The chain combines TRBV25-1 with TRBJ2-7; 9 bases are a match to TRBD1. Trimming took 5 bases from V and 1 from J; bases not matched to a gene: 6. This CDR3 is 15 amino acids long. Germline V gene data show CDR1 as MGHDK and CDR2 as SYGVNS. CDR3 nucleotide sequence: TGTGCCAGCAGTAAAGGGGACAGGGTTTCCTACGAGCAGTACTTC. It is translated as CASSKGDRVSYEQYF.

The rearrangement uses TRBV20-1 and TRBJ2-1; D perhaps matches TRBD2 (6 bases). The germline gives CDR1 DFQATT, CDR2 SNEGSKA (reference sequence). Trimming cost V 5 bases and J 5 bases, with 28 bases left between them. This CDR3 has 18 amino acids. Here the CDR3 DNA reads TGCAGTGCTGGGCCCCTACCCGCACTAGCCCCCGAACACAATGAGCAGTTCTTC. It specifies CSAGPLPALAPEHNEQFF.

This clonotype was counted at least ten times. The gene calls are TRBV7-9 and TRBJ2-1, with 8 bases identical to TRBD1. The V gene's germline CDR1 is SEHNR and CDR2 FQNEAQ (reference sequence). V lost 5 bases to trimming and J lost 3 bases; unmatched junction nucleotides: 12. This CDR3 has 17 residues. As DNA, the CDR3 is TGTGCCAGCAGCATATCAGGGACAGGTTTGGGCTACAATGAGCAGTTCTTC. This sequence encodes CASSISGTGLGYNEQFF.

This clonotype was found many times. The J gene is TRBJ1-2, the V gene TRBV12-3 or TRBV12-4; 9 bases align to TRBD1. The J segment lost 6 bases and the V segment lost 7 bases, leaving 12 bases of the junction unmatched. There are 15 residues in the CDR3. The CDR3 nucleotides read TGTGCCAGCACTTTCCCTGGACAGGGGTTTGATGGCTACACCTTC. It codes for CASTFPGQGFDGYTF.

This clonotype was counted many times. The genes are TRBV10-3 and TRBJ2-3, with D perhaps matching TRBD1 or TRBD2 (5 bases each). The ends were cut back, 6 bases at V and 0 bases at J, with 16 bases in the middle. CDR3 length: 16 residues. Germline assignment: CDR1 ENHRY and CDR2 SYGVKD. CDR3 protein: CAIRGDGRTSTDTQYF. The CDR3 bases are TGTGCCATCAGGGGGGACGGACGAACTAGCACAGATACGCAGTATTTT.

This clonotype was found many times. The V call is TRBV12-3 or TRBV12-4, the J call TRBJ1-3; D might be TRBD1 (5 bases). V gave up 5 bases and J gave up 0 bases, with 8 bases separating them. The CDR3 length is 14 residues. CDR3 DNA sequence: TGTGCCAGCAGTCAGACAGTCTCTGGAAACACCATATATTTT. This codes for CASSQTVSGNTIYF.

The chain links TRBV30 to TRBJ1-2; TRBD1 matches at 7 bases. The junction had 9 bases not matched to a gene; V was cut back by 6 bases and J by 2 bases. The CDR3 is made up of 14 amino acids. CDR1 and CDR2 from the germline V gene are GTSNPN and SVGIG (reference sequence). CDR3 protein: CACQAGTENYGYTF. For the CDR3, the DNA is TGTGCCTGCCAGGCCGGGACAGAGAACTATGGCTACACCTTC.

This rearrangement joins TRBV20-1 to TRBJ1-1; TRBD1 aligns across 8 bases. From germline, CDR1 is DFQATT and CDR2 SNEGSKA (reference sequence). J was trimmed by 1 base and V by 5 bases; bases with no gene match: 3. There are 13 residues in the CDR3. This chain's CDR3 is CSAGQGQNTEAFF. CDR3 bases: TGCAGTGCTGGACAGGGACAGAACACTGAAGCTTTCTTT.

The chain uses TRBV10-2 and TRBJ2-1, with no clear D. This CDR3 comprises 12 residues. Germline values: CDR1 WSHSY, CDR2 SAAADI. Trimming removed 2 bases at V and 5 bases at J, with 4 bases between. The CDR3 protein is CASSEQNNEQFF. The CDR3 DNA sequence: TGCGCCAGCAGTGAGCAAAACAATGAGCAGTTCTTC.

The chain combines TRBV11-2 with TRBJ2-5; the D gene is possibly TRBD2 (6 bases). Germline V gene lookup returns CDR1 SGHAT and CDR2 FQNNGV. V shed 5 bases and J shed 3 bases, with 16 bases lying between them. This CDR3 contains 15 residues. CDR3 protein: CASSHGRIRKETQYF. The CDR3 coding sequence is TGTGCCAGCAGCCACGGGAGAATTCGTAAAGAGACCCAGTACTTC.

This clonotype appeared a few times. The CDR3: CASSHLTGLAGGDTQYF. The CDR3 DNA is TGTGCCAGCAGCCACCTGACGGGACTAGCGGGGGGAGATACGCAGTATTTT. The rearrangement joins TRBV3-1 to TRBJ2-3; 15 positions match TRBD2. The length of the CDR3 is 17 residues. The germline V gene encodes CDR1 LGHDT and CDR2 YNNKEL (reference sequence). V lost 3 bases, J lost 5 bases, and 6 bases stayed unmatched.

This chain joins TRBV4-1 and TRBJ1-5; D uncertain. The germline V gene encodes CDR1 MGHRA and CDR2 YSYEKL. The CDR3 sequence is 14 residues long. V was pared by 0 bases and J by 5 bases, with 8 bases between. CDR3 sequence reads: CASSQDLRDQPQHF. The CDR3 nucleotides are TGCGCCAGCAGCCAAGATCTGAGAGATCAGCCCCAGCATTTT.